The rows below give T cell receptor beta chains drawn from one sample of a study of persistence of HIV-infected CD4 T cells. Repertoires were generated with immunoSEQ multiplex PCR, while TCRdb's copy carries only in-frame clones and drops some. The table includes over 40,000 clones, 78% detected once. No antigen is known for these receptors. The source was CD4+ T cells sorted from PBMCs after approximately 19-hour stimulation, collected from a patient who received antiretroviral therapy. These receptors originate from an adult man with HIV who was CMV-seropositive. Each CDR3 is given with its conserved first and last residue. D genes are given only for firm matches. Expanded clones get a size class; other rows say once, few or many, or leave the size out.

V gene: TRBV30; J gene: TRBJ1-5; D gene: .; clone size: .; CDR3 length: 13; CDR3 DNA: TGTGCCTGGAGTTCCCAAAACAGTCAGCCCCAGCATTTT; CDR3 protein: CAWSSQNSQPQHF
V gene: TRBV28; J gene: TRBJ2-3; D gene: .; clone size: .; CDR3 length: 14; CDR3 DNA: TGTGCCAGCAGTTTAAGCCTACCCACAGATACGCAGTATTTT; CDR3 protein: CASSLSLPTDTQYF
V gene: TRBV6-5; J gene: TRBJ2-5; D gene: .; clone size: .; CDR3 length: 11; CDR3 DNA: TGTGCCAGCAGATCGGGGGGCGACCAGTACTTC; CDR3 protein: CASRSGGDQYF
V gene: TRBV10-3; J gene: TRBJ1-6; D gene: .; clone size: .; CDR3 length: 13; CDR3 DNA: TGTGCCATCAGTGAGATTGATAATTCACCCCTCCACTTT; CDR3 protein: CAISEIDNSPLHF
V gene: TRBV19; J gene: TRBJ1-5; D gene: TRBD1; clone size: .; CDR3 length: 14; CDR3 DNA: TGTGCCAGTAGCCTCGACAGGGCCAGTCAGCCCCAGCATTTT; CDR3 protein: CASSLDRASQPQHF
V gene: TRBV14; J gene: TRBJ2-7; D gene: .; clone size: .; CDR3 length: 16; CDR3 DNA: TGTGCCAGCAGCCAAAAGGGCCGACGGGCTTCCTACGAGCAGTACTTC; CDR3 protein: CASSQKGRRASYEQYF
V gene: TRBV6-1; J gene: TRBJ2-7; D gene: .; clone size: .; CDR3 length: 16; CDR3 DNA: TGTGCCAGCAGTGAACAGGGCTGGGACTTCTCCTACGAGCAGTACTTC; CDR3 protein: CASSEQGWDFSYEQYF
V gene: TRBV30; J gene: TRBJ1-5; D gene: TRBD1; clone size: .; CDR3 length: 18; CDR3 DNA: TGTGCCTGGAGTGTAAAAGGTGGGACAGGGTTGAGCAATCAGCCCCAGCATTTT; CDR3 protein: CAWSVKGGTGLSNQPQHF
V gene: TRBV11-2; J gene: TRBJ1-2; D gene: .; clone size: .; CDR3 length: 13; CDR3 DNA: TGTGCCAGCAGCTTAGGGGGGCGTTATGGCTACACCTTC; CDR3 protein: CASSLGGRYGYTF
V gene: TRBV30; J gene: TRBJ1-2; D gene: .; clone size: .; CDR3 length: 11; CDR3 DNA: TGTGCCTGGAGTCGGACACTCGGCTACACCTTC; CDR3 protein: CAWSRTLGYTF
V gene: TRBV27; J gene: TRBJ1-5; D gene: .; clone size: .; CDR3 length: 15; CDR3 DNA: TGTGCCAGCAGTAGAACCCAGGCCCGCAATCAGCCCCAGCATTTT; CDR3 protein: CASSRTQARNQPQHF
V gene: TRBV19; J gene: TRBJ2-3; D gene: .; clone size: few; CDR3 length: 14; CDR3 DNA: TGTGCCAGTAGTATAGCAGGATACACAGATACGCAGTATTTT; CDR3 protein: CASSIAGYTDTQYF
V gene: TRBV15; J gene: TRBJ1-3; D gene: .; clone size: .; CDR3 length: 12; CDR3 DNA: TGTGCCACCAGCAGAGATCGGAACACCATATATTTT; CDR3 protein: CATSRDRNTIYF
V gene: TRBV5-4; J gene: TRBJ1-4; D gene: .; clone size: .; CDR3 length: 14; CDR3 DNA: TGTGCCAGCAGCTGGGAGGGCCTTAATGAAAAACTGTTTTTT; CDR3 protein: CASSWEGLNEKLFF
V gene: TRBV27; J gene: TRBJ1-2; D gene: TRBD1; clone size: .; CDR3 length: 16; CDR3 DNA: TGTGCCAGCAGTACCCGGGACAGGGGGCGGGTGTCTGGCTACACCTTC; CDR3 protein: CASSTRDRGRVSGYTF
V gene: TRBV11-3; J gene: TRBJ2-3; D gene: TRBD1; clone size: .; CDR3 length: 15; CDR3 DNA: TGTGCCAGCAGCTTGAGACAGGGGGCCACAGATACGCAGTATTTT; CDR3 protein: CASSLRQGATDTQYF
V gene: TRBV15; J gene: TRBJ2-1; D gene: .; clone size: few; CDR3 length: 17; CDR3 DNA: TGTGCCACCAGCAGAGATAAGGGGTGGATGACTTACAATGAGCAGTTCTTC; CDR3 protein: CATSRDKGWMTYNEQFF
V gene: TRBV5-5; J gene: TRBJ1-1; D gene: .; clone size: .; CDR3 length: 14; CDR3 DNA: TGTGCCAGCAGCTTGGCAGGGGTGGGAACTGAAGCTTTCTTT; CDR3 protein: CASSLAGVGTEAFF
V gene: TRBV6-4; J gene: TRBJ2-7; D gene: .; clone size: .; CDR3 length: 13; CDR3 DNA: TGTGCCAGCAGAACCGGGACGCTACGGGAGCAGTACTTC; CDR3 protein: CASRTGTLREQYF
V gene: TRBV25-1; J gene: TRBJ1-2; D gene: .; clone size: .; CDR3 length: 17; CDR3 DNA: TGTGCCAGCAGCCCTGGGCGGGGGCGCGAAGGGGTCTATGGCTACACCTTC; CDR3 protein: CASSPGRGREGVYGYTF
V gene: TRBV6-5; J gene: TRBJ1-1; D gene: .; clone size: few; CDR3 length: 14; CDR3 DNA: TGTGCCACCGACCGAACCGAGCCTAACACTGAAGCTTTCTTT; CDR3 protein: CATDRTEPNTEAFF
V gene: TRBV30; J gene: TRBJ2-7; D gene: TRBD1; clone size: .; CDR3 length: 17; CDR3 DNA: TGTGCCTGGAGTGGCGGAACCCGGGACAGTAATTCCTACGAGCAGTACTTC; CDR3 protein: CAWSGGTRDSNSYEQYF
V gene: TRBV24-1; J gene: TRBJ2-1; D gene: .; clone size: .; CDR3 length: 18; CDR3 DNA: TGTGCCACCAGTGATTTTAAGGTCCCCCCCGGAAGCACGCATGAGCAGTTCTTC; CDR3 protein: CATSDFKVPPGSTHEQFF
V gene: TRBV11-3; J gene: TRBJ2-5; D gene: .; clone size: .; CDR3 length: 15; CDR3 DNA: TGTGCCAGCAGCCCTACAGGGAAGGAGCAAGAGACCCAGTACTTC; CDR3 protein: CASSPTGKEQETQYF
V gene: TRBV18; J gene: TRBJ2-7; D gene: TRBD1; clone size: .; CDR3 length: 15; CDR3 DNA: TGTGCCAGCTCACCTGGACAGGGGGTCTCCTACGAGCAGTACTTC; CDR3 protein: CASSPGQGVSYEQYF
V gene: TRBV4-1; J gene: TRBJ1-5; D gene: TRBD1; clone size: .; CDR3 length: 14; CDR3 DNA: TGCGCCAGCACCCGGGACAGGGGGAATCAGCCCCAGCATTTT; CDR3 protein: CASTRDRGNQPQHF
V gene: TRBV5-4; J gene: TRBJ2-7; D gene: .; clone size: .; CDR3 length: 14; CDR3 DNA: TGTGCCAGCAGCTTTGAAAGGTCCCCCGGCGAGCAGTACTTC; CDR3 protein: CASSFERSPGEQYF
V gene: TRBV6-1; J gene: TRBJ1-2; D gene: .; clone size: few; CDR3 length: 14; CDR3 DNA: TGTGCCAGCAGTGATGATATGCGGGATCGTGGCTACACCTTC; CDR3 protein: CASSDDMRDRGYTF
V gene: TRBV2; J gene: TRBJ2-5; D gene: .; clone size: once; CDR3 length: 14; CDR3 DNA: TGTGCCAGCAGTGATGACCTGTACCAAGAGACCCAGTACTTC; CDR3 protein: CASSDDLYQETQYF
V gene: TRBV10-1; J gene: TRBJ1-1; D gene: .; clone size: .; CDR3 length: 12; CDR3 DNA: TGCGCCAGATCCCCGGGGAGCACTGAAGCTTTCTTT; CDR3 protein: CARSPGSTEAFF
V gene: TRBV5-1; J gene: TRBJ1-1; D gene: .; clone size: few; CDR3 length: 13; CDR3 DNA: TGCGCCAGCAGCTTGGATGGAGACACTGAAGCTTTCTTT; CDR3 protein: CASSLDGDTEAFF
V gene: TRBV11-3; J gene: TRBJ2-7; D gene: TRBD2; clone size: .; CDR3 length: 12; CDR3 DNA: TGTGCCAGAGGACGGGGGGGCTACGAGCAGTACTTC; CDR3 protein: CARGRGGYEQYF
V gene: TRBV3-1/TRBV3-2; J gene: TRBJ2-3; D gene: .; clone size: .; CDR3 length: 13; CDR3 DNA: TGTGCCAGCAGCCAAGGCCCACTGCAGACGCAGTATTTT; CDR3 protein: CASSQGPLQTQYF